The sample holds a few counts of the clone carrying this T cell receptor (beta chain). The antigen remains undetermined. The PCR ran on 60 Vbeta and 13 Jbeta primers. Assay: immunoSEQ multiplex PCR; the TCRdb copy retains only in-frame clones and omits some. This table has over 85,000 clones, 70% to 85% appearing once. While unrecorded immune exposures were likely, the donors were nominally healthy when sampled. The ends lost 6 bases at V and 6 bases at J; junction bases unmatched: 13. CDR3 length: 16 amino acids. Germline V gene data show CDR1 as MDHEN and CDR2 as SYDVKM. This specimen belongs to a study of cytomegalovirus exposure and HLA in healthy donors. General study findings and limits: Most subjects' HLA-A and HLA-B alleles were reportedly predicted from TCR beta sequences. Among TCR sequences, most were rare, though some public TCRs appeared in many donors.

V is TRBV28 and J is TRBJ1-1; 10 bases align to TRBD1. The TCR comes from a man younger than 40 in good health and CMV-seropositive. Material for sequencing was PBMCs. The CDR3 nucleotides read TGTGCCAGCAGGTGGGGACGGGACAGGGGATACGCTGAAGCTTTCTTT. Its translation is CASRWGRDRGYAEAFF.